The 13 T cell receptor beta chains reported below all come from one sample, sequenced in a study of shared clonotypes between healthy human individuals. Libraries were prepared by immunoSEQ multiplex PCR; TCRdb keeps only in-frame clonotypes and omits some of them. The repertoire consists of about 680,000 clones, with approximately 74% occurring once and the leading ten covering approximately 1.8%. Sequencing used memory CD4+ T cells sorted from blood. The subset is: CD45RA-negative fraction. All receptors derive from a woman aged 30 to 39 in good health.

This sequence joins TRBV5-1 and TRBJ1-2; TRBD1 matches 9 bases. Germline V lookup: CDR1 SGHRS, CDR2 YFSETQ. V shed 4 bases, J shed 4 bases, and the junction held 11 bases outside the gene matches. This CDR3 contains 16 residues. For the CDR3, the DNA is TGCGCCAGCAGCGGGACAGGACAGGGGAGACTCTATGGCTACACCTTC. Protein: CASSGTGQGRLYGYTF.

This clone was seen a handful of times. The V gene is TRBV28, the J gene TRBJ2-2; D may be TRBD2 (6 bases). The CDR3 consists of 15 residues. The germline gives CDR1 MDHEN, CDR2 SYDVKM. V was pared by 3 bases and J by 9 bases, with 17 bases between. In DNA, the CDR3 is TGTGCCAGCAGTTTTGGAGGGTCCTCCTCTCGGGAGCTGTTTTTT. This encodes CASSFGGSSSRELFF.

The chain combines TRBV11-2 with TRBJ2-2, with D uncertain. Germline V gene lookup returns CDR1 SGHAT and CDR2 FQNNGV. With 8 bases removed from V and 0 bases from J, the gap between germline ends came to 7 bases. The CDR3 extends over 13 amino acids. The CDR3 DNA reads as TGTGCCAGCGGTCTTTCGAACACCGGGGAGCTGTTTTTT. This sequence encodes CASGLSNTGELFF.

The V and J genes are TRBV2 and TRBJ2-7; 7 positions match TRBD1. Germline CDR1 is SNHLY and CDR2 is FYNNEI. The CDR3 runs to 14 residues. The trim removed 11 bases at V and 0 bases at J, leaving 10 bases unmatched. The CDR3 spells CADQQQGSSYEQYF. CDR3 DNA sequence: TGTGCCGACCAACAACAGGGGAGCTCCTACGAGCAGTACTTC.

The chain combines TRBV19 with TRBJ2-7; 9 positions agree with TRBD1. Losses at the gene ends were 1 base for V and 4 bases for J; bases not matched to a gene: 5. Per the germline V gene, CDR1 is LNHDA and CDR2 is SQIVND (reference sequence). The CDR3 spans 15 residues. The CDR3 reads CASSIVGTGLYEQYF. The CDR3 DNA reads as TGTGCCAGTAGTATAGTAGGGACAGGGCTATACGAGCAGTACTTC.

In the case of this clone: Additional DNA sequences in this sample encode the identical CDR3. The J gene is TRBJ1-1, the V gene TRBV7-6; a possible D gene is TRBD1 (5 bases). Trimming took 4 bases from V and 3 from J, leaving 9 bases between them. Germline CDR1 is SGHVS and CDR2 is FNYEAQ. The CDR3 contains 13 residues. The CDR3 DNA sequence: TGTGCCAGCAGCTCTCAGACAGACACTGAAGCTTTCTTT. Its translation is CASSSQTDTEAFF.

The chain couples TRBV4-1 to TRBJ2-1; a possible D gene is TRBD1 (6 bases). CDR3 size: 16 residues. The germline V gene has CDR1 MGHRA and CDR2 YSYEKL. Trimming cost V 0 bases and J 7 bases, with 16 bases left between them. CDR3 residues: CASSQDRTVDGNEQFF. CDR3 nucleotides: TGCGCCAGCAGCCAAGACAGGACAGTAGATGGTAATGAGCAGTTCTTC.

This chain links TRBV30 with TRBJ1-6; D might be TRBD1 (5 bases). Germline CDR1 reads GTSNPN; CDR2 reads SVGIG (reference sequence). Trimming took off 3 bases at V and 9 bases at J, with 15 bases between the two ends. CDR3 size: 14 residues. The CDR3 here is CAWRAGTSGSPLHF. The CDR3 nucleotides read TGTGCCTGGAGGGCCGGGACCTCCGGTTCACCCCTCCACTTT.

The chain joins TRBV4-1 to TRBJ1-4; 7 positions agree with TRBD1. The CDR3 sequence is 14 residues long. Germline CDR1 and CDR2: MGHRA and YSYEKL. Germline trimming cut 1 base from V and 9 bases from J; bases unmatched to any gene: 5. The CDR3 spells CASSQGQGGKKLFF. In DNA form, the CDR3 reads TGCGCCAGCAGCCAAGGACAGGGAGGTAAAAAACTGTTTTTT.

The sample holds a few counts of this clone. The chain has TRBV6-1 and TRBJ2-3; 7 bases fit TRBD2. This CDR3 has 15 amino acids. The V gene's germline CDR1 is MNHNS and CDR2 SASEGT. V was pared by 2 bases and J by 4 bases, with 6 bases of the junction left unmatched. The CDR3 DNA follows: TGTGCCAGCAGTGAACTTACGGGAGGATCAGATACGCAGTATTTT. Its protein is CASSELTGGSDTQYF.

The chain carries TRBV5-1 and TRBJ2-6; tentative D call: TRBD2 (5 bases). The CDR3 runs 15 residues. Germline V CDR1 and CDR2: SGHRS, YFSETQ. The V end was cut by 2 bases, the J end by 4 bases, with 10 bases between. The CDR3 protein is CASSFAGMGANVLTF. The DNA of the CDR3 is TGCGCCAGCAGCTTCGCGGGCATGGGGGCCAACGTCCTGACTTTC.

To note about this clone: The sample contains more than one DNA sequence encoding this CDR3. The chain uses TRBV28 and TRBJ2-7; D ambiguous. In germline, CDR1 is MDHEN, CDR2 SYDVKM. V was cut by 1 base and J by 3 bases, with 4 bases left in between. The CDR3 is 12 amino acids. CDR3: CASSLLSYEQYF. The CDR3 nucleotides read TGTGCCAGCAGTTTATTGAGCTACGAGCAGTACTTC. The variable domain in full, with the rest retrieved from reference TRBV28 and TRBJ2-7, is DVKVTQSSRYLVKRTGEKVFLECVQDMDHENMFWYRQDPGLGLRLIYFSYDVKMKEKGDIPEGYSVSREKKERFSLILESASTNQTSMYLCASSLLSYEQYFGPGTRLTVT.

The J gene is TRBJ2-7, the V gene TRBV5-1, with D possibly being TRBD2 (5 bases). The V and J ends lost 1 base and 7 bases respectively, with 18 bases between them. The V gene's germline CDR1 is SGHRS and CDR2 YFSETQ. The CDR3 is made up of 15 amino acids. In DNA, the CDR3 is TGCGCCAGCAGCTTGTCGGCTCCGCCGGGGTGGGAGCAGTACTTC. This translates into CASSLSAPPGWEQYF.